The 14 T cell receptor beta chains listed next were all sequenced from one sample in a study of CD8 T cells in Susac syndrome. Random hexamers were used to reverse transcribe the RNA input (about 0.5 to 1 ug). TCRdb re-called the immunoSEQ multiplex PCR reads with MiXCR, one entry per CDR3 protein. The sample lists some 76,000 distinct CDR3 sequences; over 75% were seen once. Source material: CD8+ T cells from PBMCs. These receptor sequences come from a human donor with multiple sclerosis.

The chain carries TRBV10-3 and TRBJ2-7, with D possibly being TRBD2 (5 bases). V dropped 4 bases and J dropped 1 base, with 8 bases sitting between them. Germline-derived CDR1 and CDR2 are ENHRY and SYGVKD. This CDR3 contains 13 residues. The CDR3 spells CAISVPGSYEQYF. The CDR3 bases are TGTGCCATCAGTGTCCCGGGGTCCTACGAGCAGTACTTC.

The chain couples TRBV4-3 to TRBJ2-7; D is unresolved. Per the germline V gene, CDR1 is LGHNA and CDR2 is YSLEER. V was pared by 0 bases and J by 6 bases, with 12 bases between. CDR3 length equals 14 residues. The CDR3 sequence is CASSQDRQGPEQYF. The CDR3 DNA reads as TGCGCCAGCAGCCAAGATCGCCAAGGACCCGAGCAGTACTTC.

The chain recombines TRBV19 with TRBJ2-1, with D perhaps matching TRBD1 (6 bases). V gave up 5 bases and J gave up 5 bases, with 13 bases separating them. CDR1 LNHDA and CDR2 SQIVND come from the germline V gene (reference sequence). This CDR3 is 14 amino acids long. The CDR3 is CASSLGTTDNEQFF. The CDR3, as DNA: TGTGCCAGTAGTTTGGGGACAACAGACAATGAGCAGTTCTTC. Combining the CDR3 with reference TRBV19 and TRBJ2-1 gives the whole variable domain DGGITQSPKYLFRKEGQNVTLSCEQNLNHDAMYWYRQDPGQGLRLIYYSQIVNDFQKGDIAEGYSVSREKKESFPLTVTSAQKNPTAFYLCASSLGTTDNEQFFGPGTRLTVL.

The chain employs TRBV6-5 and TRBJ2-7; 11 nucleotides match TRBD1. Germline V gives CDR1 MNHEY, CDR2 SVGAGI. CDR3 length: 19 residues. J gave up 3 bases and V 1 base, and 14 bases lay outside the gene matches. The DNA of the CDR3 is TGTGCCAGCAGTTACTATTCTGGGACAGGGGGGATACTATTCTACGAGCAGTACTTC. It encodes CASSYYSGTGGILFYEQYF.

In its sample, this clonotype was seen once. The chain joins TRBV18 to TRBJ2-5, with D possibly matching TRBD2 (5 bases). V lost 6 bases and J lost 4, with 21 bases in between. The CDR3 loop spans 16 amino acids. Germline V CDR1 and CDR2: KGHSH, LQKENI. The CDR3 coding sequence is TGTGCCAGCTCGCCGGCCGCTAGCCAAATGGGAGAGACCCAGTACTTC. This codes for CASSPAASQMGETQYF. Combining the CDR3 with reference TRBV18 and TRBJ2-5 gives the whole variable domain NAGVMQNPRHLVRRRGQEARLRCSPMKGHSHVYWYRQLPEEGLKFMVYLQKENIIDESGMPKERFSAEFPKEGPSILRIQQVVRGDSAAYFCASSPAASQMGETQYFGPGTRLLVL.

Here the CDR3 reads CASSGLIGSYNEQFF. CDR3 bases: TGTGCCAGCAGTGGACTGATAGGCTCCTACAATGAGCAGTTCTTC. The chain couples TRBV9 to TRBJ2-1; TRBD2 is a possible D gene (5 bases). Germline V gene data show CDR1 as SGDLS and CDR2 as YYNGEE. Trimming removed 5 bases from V and 0 bases from J, with 12 bases in between. The CDR3 length is 15 residues.

The chain has TRBV29-1 and TRBJ1-2; 10 nucleotides align to TRBD1. Germline V gives CDR1 SQVTM, CDR2 ANQGSEA. This CDR3 spans 13 amino acids. J was trimmed by 4 bases and V by 5 bases; bases with no gene match: 4. CDR3 loop: CSVWTGGIYGYTF. The DNA for the CDR3 is TGCAGCGTTTGGACAGGGGGTATCTATGGCTACACCTTC.

This clonotype was seen just once. This rearrangement joins TRBV6-2 or TRBV6-3 to TRBJ2-6, with D unclear. Trimming stripped 0 bases from V and 0 bases from J, with 6 bases between. CDR3 length: 16 residues. Germline CDR1 and CDR2: MNHEY and SVGEGT. The CDR3 protein is CASSYSIGSGANVLTF. As DNA, the CDR3 is TGTGCCAGCAGTTACTCTATCGGCTCTGGGGCCAACGTCCTGACTTTC.

This rearrangement joins TRBV28 to TRBJ2-2; D may be TRBD1 or TRBD2 (5 bases each). The germline gives CDR1 MDHEN, CDR2 SYDVKM. The CDR3 contains 11 residues. V shed 5 bases and J shed 10 bases, with 8 bases lying between them. CDR3 sequence: CASSTGTELFF. DNA for the CDR3: TGTGCCAGCAGTACCGGGACGGAGCTGTTTTTT.

The CDR3 DNA reads as TGTGCCAGCTCGAGTGGAGGCGAGCAGTACTTC. Its translation: CASSSGGEQYF. The chain recombines TRBV9 with TRBJ2-7; D perhaps matches TRBD2 (5 bases). V was trimmed by 7 bases and J by 6 bases, leaving 11 bases between them. The germline V gene encodes CDR1 SGDLS and CDR2 YYNGEE. This CDR3 contains 11 residues.

The V and J genes are TRBV12-3 or TRBV12-4 and TRBJ2-1; 14 positions agree with TRBD2. V gave up 3 bases and J gave up 7 bases; unmatched junction bases: 11. This CDR3 region has 18 residues. The CDR3: CASSFSQPGLAGVNEQFF. The CDR3 DNA sequence: TGTGCCAGCAGTTTCAGTCAGCCGGGACTAGCGGGAGTAAATGAGCAGTTCTTC.

The rearrangement links TRBV27 to TRBJ1-5; no reliable D call. V was shortened by 5 bases and J by 3 bases, with 11 bases between the two germline ends. The CDR3 sequence is 14 residues long. In germline, CDR1 is MNHEY, CDR2 SMNVEV (reference sequence). In DNA, the CDR3 is TGTGCCAGCAGTATACGGGCTATCAATCAGCCCCAGCATTTT. It is translated as CASSIRAINQPQHF.

This chain links TRBV6-5 with TRBJ2-1; TRBD2 matches at 11 bases. Germline CDR1 reads MNHEY; CDR2 reads SVGAGI. The V and J ends lost 2 bases and 5 bases, in that order; junction bases with no gene match: 2. The CDR3 runs to 15 residues. CDR3 amino acids: CASSYGTSGHNEQFF. The CDR3 DNA reads as TGTGCCAGCAGTTACGGGACTAGCGGCCACAATGAGCAGTTCTTC.

The chain links TRBV3-1 to TRBJ2-7; 9 bases fit TRBD2. The CDR3 sequence is 16 residues long. Germline V CDR1 and CDR2: LGHDT, YNNKEL (reference sequence). V shed 0 bases and J 5 bases; nucleotides not matched to a gene: 8. This CDR3 reads CASSQDQGLAGHEQYF. The CDR3, as DNA: TGTGCCAGCAGCCAAGATCAGGGGCTAGCGGGGCACGAGCAGTACTTC.